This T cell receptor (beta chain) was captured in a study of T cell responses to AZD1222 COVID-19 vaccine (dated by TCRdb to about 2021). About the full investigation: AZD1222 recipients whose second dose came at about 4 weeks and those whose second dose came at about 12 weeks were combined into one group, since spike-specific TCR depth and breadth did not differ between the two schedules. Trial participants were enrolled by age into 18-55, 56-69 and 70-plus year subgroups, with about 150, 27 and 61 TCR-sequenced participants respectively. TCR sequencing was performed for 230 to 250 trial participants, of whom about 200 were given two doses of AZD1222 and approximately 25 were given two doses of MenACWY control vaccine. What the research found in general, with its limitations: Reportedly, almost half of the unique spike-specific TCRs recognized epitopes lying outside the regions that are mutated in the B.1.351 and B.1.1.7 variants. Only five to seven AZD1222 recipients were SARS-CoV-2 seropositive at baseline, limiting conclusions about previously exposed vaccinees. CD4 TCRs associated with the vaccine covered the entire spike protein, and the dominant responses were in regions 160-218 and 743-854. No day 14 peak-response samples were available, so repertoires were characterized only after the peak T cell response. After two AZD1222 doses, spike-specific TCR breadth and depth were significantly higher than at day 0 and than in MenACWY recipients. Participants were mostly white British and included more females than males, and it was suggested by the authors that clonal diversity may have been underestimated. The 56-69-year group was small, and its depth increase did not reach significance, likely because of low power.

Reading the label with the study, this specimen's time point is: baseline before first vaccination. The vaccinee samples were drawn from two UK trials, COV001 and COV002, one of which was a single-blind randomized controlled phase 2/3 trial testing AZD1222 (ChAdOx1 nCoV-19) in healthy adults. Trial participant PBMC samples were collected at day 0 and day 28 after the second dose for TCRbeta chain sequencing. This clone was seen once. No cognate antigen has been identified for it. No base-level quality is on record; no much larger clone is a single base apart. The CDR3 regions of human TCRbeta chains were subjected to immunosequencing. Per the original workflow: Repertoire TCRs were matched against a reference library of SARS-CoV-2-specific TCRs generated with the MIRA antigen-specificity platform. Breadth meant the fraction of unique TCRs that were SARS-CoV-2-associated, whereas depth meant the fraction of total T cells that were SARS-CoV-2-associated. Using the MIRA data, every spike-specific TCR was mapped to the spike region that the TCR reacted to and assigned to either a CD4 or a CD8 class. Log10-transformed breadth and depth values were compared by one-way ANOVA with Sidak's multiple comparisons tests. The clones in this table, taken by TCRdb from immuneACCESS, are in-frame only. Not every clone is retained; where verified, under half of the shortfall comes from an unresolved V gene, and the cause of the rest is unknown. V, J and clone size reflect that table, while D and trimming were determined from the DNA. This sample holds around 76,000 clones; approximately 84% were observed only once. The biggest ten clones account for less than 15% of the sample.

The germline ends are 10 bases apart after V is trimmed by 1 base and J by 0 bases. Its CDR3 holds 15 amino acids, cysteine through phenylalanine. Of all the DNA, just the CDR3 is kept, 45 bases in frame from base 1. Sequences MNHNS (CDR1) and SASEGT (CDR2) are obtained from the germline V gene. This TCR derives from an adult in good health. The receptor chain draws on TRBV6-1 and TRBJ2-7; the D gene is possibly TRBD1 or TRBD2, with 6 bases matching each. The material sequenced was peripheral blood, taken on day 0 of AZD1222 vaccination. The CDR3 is CASSEEGGSSYEQYF. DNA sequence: TGTGCCAGCAGTGAAGAGGGGGGTAGCTCCTACGAGCAGTACTTC.